A selection of T cell receptor beta chains follows, all from one sample in a study of cytomegalovirus exposure and HLA in healthy donors. Only in-frame clones appear in the TCRdb table, and some are missing; sequencing was by immunoSEQ multiplex PCR. The sample yields roughly 180,000 clones, approximately 80% seen once. Sample: PBMCs. The receptors derive from a male donor in good health and CMV-seronegative. The CDR3 runs from the conserved cysteine through the conserved F or W. D genes are given only for firm matches. The listing skips clone size in some rows; elsewhere it reads once, few, many or a size class.

D	size	length	V	J	DNA	CDR3
TRBD2	.	16	TRBV9	TRBJ2-1	TGTGCCAGCAGCGTAGGTGGGAGGGCCGACTACAATGAGCAGTTCTTC	CASSVGGRADYNEQFF
TRBD2	.	16	TRBV6-5	TRBJ2-1	TGTGCCAGCAGTTACTCCCAGCGGGGCCCCTACAATGAGCAGTTCTTC	CASSYSQRGPYNEQFF
TRBD2	.	16	TRBV4-2	TRBJ2-7	TGTGCCAGCAGCCAAGAAGGGAGGGGTAAGGGCTACGAGCAGTACTTC	CASSQEGRGKGYEQYF
.	.	15	TRBV6-1	TRBJ1-5	TGTGCCAGCAGCCCGAACCGGGTAAGCAATCAGCCCCAGCATTTT	CASSPNRVSNQPQHF
.	.	14	TRBV30	TRBJ2-7	TGTGCCTGGGAGGGCCCGGACAGCTCCTACGAGCAGTACTTC	CAWEGPDSSYEQYF
TRBD2	.	17	TRBV7-8	TRBJ2-5	TGTGCCAGCAGCTTATACAATCGAGCGGGAGGGGGAGAGACCCAGTACTTC	CASSLYNRAGGGETQYF
.	.	15	TRBV5-1	TRBJ1-3	TGCGCCAGCAGCGTAGGGACTCTGAGTGGAAACACCATATATTTT	CASSVGTLSGNTIYF
.	once	15	TRBV6-6	TRBJ2-3	TGTGCCAGCAGCGTTTTAGATTCTAGCACAGATACGCAGTATTTT	CASSVLDSSTDTQYF
.	.	15	TRBV6-6	TRBJ1-2	TGTGCCAGCAGTTATTCGAGGCCCTACACCTATGGCTACACCTTC	CASSYSRPYTYGYTF
TRBD1	few	11	TRBV30	TRBJ1-1	TGTGCCTGGAGGGAGGACAGGGAAGCTTTCTTT	CAWREDREAFF
.	.	17	TRBV7-2	TRBJ2-1	TGTGCCAGCAGCGACGTGGGCGGGGTCGGGGGGCTCAATGAGCAGTTCTTC	CASSDVGGVGGLNEQFF
.	.	14	TRBV7-9	TRBJ2-5	TGTGCCAGCAGCGCCCAAGGGGGCCAAGAGACCCAGTACTTC	CASSAQGGQETQYF
.	.	12	TRBV4-1	TRBJ2-7	TGCGCCAGCAGCCAAGTAGACGGGGGGCAGTACTTC	CASSQVDGGQYF
.	.	14	TRBV6-1	TRBJ1-2	TGTGCCAGCAGTGAAGTCGGATCGGGGAGCCTCTACACCTTC	CASSEVGSGSLYTF
.	.	13	TRBV30	TRBJ1-1	TGTGCCTGGAGTAAACAGGTGAACACTGAAGCTTTCTTT	CAWSKQVNTEAFF
.	.	12	TRBV7-9	TRBJ2-1	TGTGCCAGCAGGCAAACCGGGAATGAGCAGTTCTTC	CASRQTGNEQFF
.	.	16	TRBV7-2	TRBJ1-5	TGTGCCAGCAGCTTAGAGGGGGGGCTTAGCAATCAGCCCCAGCATTTT	CASSLEGGLSNQPQHF
TRBD1	.	14	TRBV5-4	TRBJ1-4	TGTGCCAGCAGCCCGGACAGGGGGCTTGAAAAACTGTTTTTT	CASSPDRGLEKLFF
TRBD2	.	15	TRBV6-6	TRBJ2-5	TGTGCCAGCAGTTCGCGATCTAGCGGCCAAGAGACCCAGTACTTC	CASSSRSSGQETQYF
.	few	15	TRBV5-1	TRBJ1-4	TGCGCCAGCAGCGATACAGGGTCGGCTGTTGAAAAACTGTTTTTT	CASSDTGSAVEKLFF
.	few	12	TRBV7-6	TRBJ2-2	TGTGCCAGCAGCCGACAAACCGGGGAGCTGTTTTTT	CASSRQTGELFF
TRBD1	.	15	TRBV19	TRBJ1-5	TGTGCCAGTAGTATTCAGGGACAGGGAAGTCAGCCCCAGCATTTT	CASSIQGQGSQPQHF
TRBD1	.	19	TRBV7-8	TRBJ1-6	TGTGCCAGCAGCTTAGGGGGACAGGGGGCCATCTCCTATAATTCACCCCTCCACTTT	CASSLGGQGAISYNSPLHF
.	.	12	TRBV10-3	TRBJ2-7	TGTGCCACCCTGGGCCTTCAGAACGAGCAGTACTTC	CATLGLQNEQYF
TRBD1	.	15	TRBV18	TRBJ2-3	TGTGCCAGCTCACACGGACAGGGGGCTACAGATACGCAGTATTTT	CASSHGQGATDTQYF
.	.	15	TRBV9	TRBJ1-3	TGTGCCAGCAGCGCAACAGGTTTCTCTGGAAACACCATATATTTT	CASSATGFSGNTIYF
.	.	13	TRBV6-5	TRBJ2-7	TGTGCCAGCAGTTACTCGGGTCAGGGGGAGCAGTACTTC	CASSYSGQGEQYF
.	.	12	TRBV6-5	TRBJ1-6	TGTGCCAGCAGCCGGGGGGATTCACCCCTCCACTTT	CASSRGDSPLHF
TRBD1	.	15	TRBV23-1	TRBJ2-7	TGCGCCAGCAGTCAGTGGGACAGGGCCTCCTACGAGCAGTACTTC	CASSQWDRASYEQYF
.	.	15	TRBV27	TRBJ2-1	TGTGCCAGCAGTCCGACCACTAGGAAATACAATGAGCAGTTCTTC	CASSPTTRKYNEQFF
TRBD1	.	14	TRBV30	TRBJ2-1	TGTGCCTGGAGGGACAGGGGCCAGTACAATGAGCAGTTCTTC	CAWRDRGQYNEQFF
TRBD1	.	16	TRBV2	TRBJ2-1	TGTGCCAGCAGTGAAAATCCAGGGGGCTCCTACAATGAGCAGTTCTTC	CASSENPGGSYNEQFF
.	few	13	TRBV2	TRBJ1-2	TGTGCCAGCAGTCAAACTCTACTCTATGGCTACACCTTC	CASSQTLLYGYTF